This TCR beta chain originates from a study of blood T cell repertoires in COVID-19 (dated by TCRdb to 2020 to 2022). Regarding the study in general: The collaborator samples originated in the United States, Italy and Spain and spanned the acute and convalescent phases of COVID-19. The material from the prospective study consisted of cDNA or gDNA derived from T cells, B-cell-depleted T cells, or PBMCs. Subjects who had been exposed to COVID-19, were actively infected with it, or had recovered from it provided the deeply sampled blood TCRbeta repertoires that made up the dataset. The repertoires were released in a freely available public database intended as a resource for research on the immune response to SARS-CoV-2. Samples were obtained from the ongoing ImmuneRACE study (first 160 participants) and from approximately 1,200 subjects provided by 6 global collaborators. Nearly every sample came with metadata listing a de-identified subject ID, COVID-19 status, age in years and sex. Where available, HLA class I and class II types were taken from metadata supplied by the sample provider and were not determined by assay-based typing.

Beyond this particular receptor, the publication reports: Clinical and demographic metadata were provided uncurated, with the amount varying by source and participant.

In the prospective study, participants were 18 to 89 years old, resided in 24 geographic areas of the United States, and were enrolled through a virtual design. In the prospective study, cohorts were assigned on the basis of participant-reported clinical history obtained from a screening survey and a study questionnaire. Exposed participants had been in contact with someone with a PCR-confirmed or clinician-diagnosed COVID-19 case within 2 weeks of study entry. In the prospective study, whole blood, serum and a nasopharyngeal or oropharyngeal swab were collected from each participant by mobile phlebotomists. Additional blood draws and questionnaires over an approximately two-month period could optionally be provided by prospective study participants. Before DNA extraction, prospective study blood samples were shipped either frozen or at room temperature. Remarks on this clone: Its binding antigen is unknown. No quality values exist for individual bases; no much larger clone is one base distant.

The immunoSEQ Assay, a bias-controlled multiplex PCR, was used to amplify TCRbeta CDR3 regions from genomic DNA. The original pipeline was this. The number of nucleated cells in each sample was estimated by amplification of reference gene primers within the assay. Sequence reads were collapsed and filtered to measure the absolute abundance of every unique TCRbeta CDR3 rearrangement. For each sample, productive Simpson clonality was calculated by taking the square root of Simpson's diversity index across productive rearrangements. TCRdb limited this immuneACCESS table to in-frame rearrangements with V and J called. A share of clones is missing; checked studies link under half to unresolved V genes, and the rest is unexplained. V and J calls and clone size come straight from that table; D and trimming were deduced from the DNA. The sample table shows around 130,000 clones, and approximately 80% are seen once. The top ten clonotypes cover 1.6% of the sample.

The receptor comes from a woman between 18 and 29 years old who had been exposed to COVID-19. The sample consisted of PBMCs or T cells enriched from blood (not recorded which).

The CDR3 reads as follows: CASSVAPGGGYTF. The DNA sequence follows: TGTGCCAGCAGTGTAGCCCCAGGAGGGGGCTACACCTTC. The chain is encoded by TRBV2 joined to TRBJ1-2; no confident D gene assignment can be made. CDR1 SNHLY and CDR2 FYNNEI are derived from the germline V gene. The CDR3 covers 13 residues, taking in both the cysteine and the phenylalanine. Only CDR3 DNA is held: 39 bases, read in frame from base 1. V lost 4 bases and J lost 8 bases; the stretch between them is 14 bases long.